This TCR beta chain was sequenced in a study of blood T cell repertoires in COVID-19. Study-wide background: The samples span acute and convalescent COVID-19 from the United States, Italy and Spain. Sources were T cells, B-cell-depleted T cells, or PBMCs; the material itself was cDNA or gDNA.

Original processing notes: For nucleated cells, counts were estimated from reference gene primer amplification. TCRdb's table, derived via immunoSEQ multiplex PCR, lists solely in-frame clones and lacks some. D and trimming were read from the DNA, whereas the V and J calls and clone size are those reported in that table. The sample includes 120,000 to 150,000 clones, over 75% seen only once; the top ten take around 13%. Germline V gives CDR1 LGHNA, CDR2 YSLEER. The CDR3 runs to 14 residues. The germline V and J ends were trimmed by 1 base and 5 bases, with 11 bases remaining between them. V is TRBV4-3 and J is TRBJ1-2; D call uncertain. The clonotype comes from a man in his fifties or sixties with active or convalescent COVID-19. The material sequenced was peripheral blood. CDR3 coding DNA: TGCGCCAGCAGCCAAGGCGGGTCGGGGTATGGCTACACCTTC. The encoded protein is CASSQGGSGYGYTF.